The 16 T cell receptor beta chains presented below share a single source sample, sequenced in a study of radiation and T cells in renal cell carcinoma. Regarding time point: blood 4 weeks post-SBRT, at nephrectomy. The treatment was: 15 Gy SBRT to primary tumor, nephrectomy 4 weeks later. Data came from immunoSEQ multiplex PCR; TCRdb stores just in-frame clones and leaves some out. The sample lists about 150,000 clones; about 86% were seen once. This sample comprised blood, obtained from a patient whose treatment included radiotherapy and nephrectomy. The receptor source for this set is a woman in her fifties or sixties with renal cell carcinoma.

The chain links TRBV7-2 to TRBJ2-3; D is uncertain. CDR3 length equals 14 residues. Trimming cost V 5 bases and J 1 base, with 10 bases left between them. Germline values: CDR1 SGHTA, CDR2 FQGNSA. CDR3 residues: CASSPSRGTDTQYF. Written as DNA, the CDR3 is TGTGCCAGCAGCCCTTCCCGAGGCACAGATACGCAGTATTTT.

The chain employs TRBV29-1 and TRBJ2-5, with D unclear. CDR1 SQVTM and CDR2 ANQGSEA come from the germline V gene. This CDR3 region has 11 residues. The V gene lost 5 bases and the J gene lost 5 bases, with 9 bases spanning the gap. This CDR3 reads CSVPYPETQYF. The CDR3 coding sequence is TGCAGCGTTCCGTACCCGGAGACCCAGTACTTC.

This clone was picked up one time. The rearrangement uses TRBV5-8 and TRBJ2-1, with D perhaps being TRBD1 or TRBD2 (6 bases each). The CDR3 is 15 residues long. Germline assignment: CDR1 SGHTS and CDR2 YDEGEE. Trimming removed 4 bases from V and 4 bases from J, with 15 bases in between. CDR3 bases: TGTGCCAGCAGCCTGGGGGCGGGATGGTACAATGAGCAGTTCTTC. Its protein is CASSLGAGWYNEQFF. The full variable domain, completed using reference TRBV5-8 and TRBJ2-1, is EAGVTQSPTHLIKTRGQQATLRCSPISGHTSVYWYQQALGLGLQFLLWYDEGEERNRGNFPPRFSGRQFPNYSSELNVNALELEDSALYLCASSLGAGWYNEQFFGPGTRLTVL.

The chain links TRBV5-6 to TRBJ2-5; the D is unclear. Trimming shortened V by 3 bases and J by 2 bases, and 8 bases separated the two germline ends. This CDR3 comprises 13 residues. Germline CDR1 reads SGHDT; CDR2 reads YYEEEE. The CDR3 here is CASSSGRQETQYF. As DNA, the CDR3 is TGTGCCAGCAGCTCAGGAAGGCAAGAGACCCAGTACTTC.

This clone was seen a single time. The V call is TRBV7-3, the J call TRBJ2-2, with D maybe TRBD2 (6 bases). V shed 5 bases and J shed 4 bases, with 11 bases lying between them. Germline V gene lookup returns CDR1 SGHTA and CDR2 FQGTGA. This CDR3 has 14 amino acids. In DNA form, the CDR3 reads TGTGCCAGCAGCGAGCGTAGCGGCACCGGGGAGCTGTTTTTT. Amino acids: CASSERSGTGELFF.

This clone was counted a few times. The V call is TRBV11-3, the J call TRBJ2-3; possibly TRBD1 for D (5 bases). V lost 1 base and J lost 1, with 9 bases in between. Germline V CDR1 and CDR2: SGHNT, YENEEA. The CDR3 runs 15 residues. The CDR3 nucleotides read TGTGCCAGCAGCTTAGGGGGCCCCCGCACAGATACGCAGTATTTT. It translates to CASSLGGPRTDTQYF. The variable domain in full, with the rest retrieved from reference TRBV11-3 and TRBJ2-3, is EAGVVQSPRYKIIEKKQPVAFWCNPISGHNTLYWYLQNLGQGPELLIRYENEEAVDDSQLPKDRFSAERLKGVDSTLKIQPAELGDSAVYLCASSLGGPRTDTQYFGPGTRLTVL.

The V gene is TRBV19, the J gene TRBJ1-2; 9 bases are a match to TRBD1. This CDR3 contains 15 residues. V dropped 6 bases and J dropped 8; count of bases not matched to a gene: 13. The germline CDR1 and CDR2 sequences are LNHDA and SQIVND (reference sequence). CDR3 in DNA: TGTGCCAGTAGGAGCCAGCCGGGACAGGGAGGAGGCTACACCTTC. This codes for CASRSQPGQGGGYTF.

This chain links TRBV2 with TRBJ1-1; a possible D gene is TRBD1 (6 bases). Looked up from germline, CDR1 is SNHLY and CDR2 is FYNNEI. The CDR3 covers 13 residues. V was cut by 6 bases and J by 2 bases, with 10 bases left in between. CDR3 DNA: TGTGCCAGCAGCCCAGGGGCTAACACTGAAGCTTTCTTT. It codes for CASSPGANTEAFF. The complete variable domain, with remaining parts taken from reference TRBV2 and TRBJ1-1, reads EPEVTQTPSHQVTQMGQEVILRCVPISNHLYFYWYRQILGQKVEFLVSFYNNEISEKSEIFDDQFSVERPDGSNFTLKIRSTKLEDSAMYFCASSPGANTEAFFGQGTRLTVV.

This CDR3 reads CASSQPSGYEQYF. The CDR3 DNA reads as TGTGCCAGCAGTCAACCTAGCGGTTACGAGCAGTACTTC. The rearrangement joins TRBV28 to TRBJ2-7, with 7 bases lining up with TRBD2. Germline values: CDR1 MDHEN, CDR2 SYDVKM. J gave up 4 bases and V 5 bases, and 5 bases lay outside the gene matches. This CDR3 has 13 residues.

This chain joins TRBV9 and TRBJ1-3; no definite D call. This CDR3 is built from 14 residues. The V end was cut by 0 bases, the J end by 4 bases, with 8 bases between. The germline V gene has CDR1 SGDLS and CDR2 YYNGEE. The CDR3 nucleotides read TGTGCCAGCAGCGTAGACGGCAGGGGAAACACCATATATTTT. Amino acid sequence: CASSVDGRGNTIYF.

The chain combines TRBV7-2 with TRBJ1-2, with D perhaps matching TRBD1 (5 bases). The V end was cut by 1 base, the J end by 5 bases, with 11 bases between. This CDR3 is built from 14 residues. Germline CDR1 is SGHTA and CDR2 is FQGNSA. As DNA, the CDR3 is TGTGCCAGCAGCTTAGGGAGCGGGGCATATGGCTACACCTTC. Encoded protein: CASSLGSGAYGYTF.

V and J are TRBV2 and TRBJ2-1, with D hard to call. The germline V and J ends were trimmed by 1 base and 8 bases, with 12 bases remaining between them. Germline V gene lookup returns CDR1 SNHLY and CDR2 FYNNEI. This CDR3 region has 14 residues. The DNA for the CDR3 is TGTGCCAGCAGTGAAGACCTAGACGGGTATGAGCAGTTCTTC. Translation: CASSEDLDGYEQFF.

The rearrangement joins TRBV6-1 to TRBJ2-1, with TRBD1 matching 9 bases. The germline V gene encodes CDR1 MNHNS and CDR2 SASEGT. Trimming removed 6 bases from V and 8 bases from J; junction bases left unmatched: 8. The CDR3 covers 14 residues. CDR3 DNA sequence: TGTGCCAGCAGGATCGGGGACAGGGATGATGAGCAGTTCTTC. It is translated as CASRIGDRDDEQFF.

The chain recombines TRBV9 with TRBJ2-7; D is possibly TRBD2 (6 bases). Germline loops: CDR1 SGDLS, CDR2 YYNGEE. The CDR3 is made up of 19 amino acids. V lost 0 bases to trimming and J lost 0 bases, with 22 bases between them. The CDR3 sequence is CASSVGGWGGEGGSYEQYF. In nucleotides, the CDR3 is TGTGCCAGCAGCGTAGGAGGCTGGGGCGGGGAAGGTGGCTCCTACGAGCAGTACTTC. The full variable domain, rest sourced from reference TRBV9 and TRBJ2-7, is DSGVTQTPKHLITATGQRVTLRCSPRSGDLSVYWYQQSLDQGLQFLIQYYNGEERAKGNILERFSAQQFPDLHSELNLSSLELGDSALYFCASSVGGWGGEGGSYEQYFGPGTRLTVT.

CDR3 nucleotide sequence: TGTGCCAGCAGCTTGGGTTGGGAGACCCCGGGAGATACGCAGTATTTT. This codes for CASSLGWETPGDTQYF. V gene TRBV5-5 combines with J gene TRBJ2-3, with D perhaps TRBD2 (5 bases). CDR1 is SGHKS and CDR2 is YYEKEE in the germline V gene (reference sequence). The CDR3 totals 16 residues. V was clipped by 0 bases and J by 5 bases, with 16 bases between them.

The gene calls are TRBV18 and TRBJ1-1; no clear D gene. Germline CDR1 is KGHSH and CDR2 is LQKENI. Between the trimmed V and J ends, which lost 3 bases and 8 bases, there was a span of 13 bases. The CDR3 runs 13 residues. The CDR3 DNA reads as TGTGCCAGCTCACCTGTCCTCACTGGGGAAGCTTTCTTT. Its translation is CASSPVLTGEAFF.